Included here is one T cell receptor (beta chain) sequence, with context. This sample was included in a study of blood T cell repertoires in COVID-19. In the study overall: Sources were T cells, B-cell-depleted T cells, or PBMCs; the material itself was cDNA or gDNA.

The CDR3 runs to 16 residues. Per the germline V gene, CDR1 is MGHRA and CDR2 is YSYEKL. After removal of 0 bases from V and 5 bases from J, the junction contained 4 bases not matched to a gene. Authors' methods: Amplification from reference gene primers served as the basis for estimated nucleated cell counts. The repertoire was sequenced with immunoSEQ multiplex PCR; TCRdb's copy has only in-frame clones and lacks some. Clonal size and the V and J genes are those of that table, whereas D and trimming came from the DNA. Of about 240,000 clones listed, around 88% are singletons. This TCR derives from an elderly man with acute or convalescent COVID-19. The rearrangement links TRBV4-1 to TRBJ2-3; TRBD2 matches at 11 bases. The sample comprised peripheral blood. CDR3 in DNA: TGCGCCAGCAGCCAAGACCTAGCGGGAGGAAAAGATACGCAGTATTTT. Translated, it gives CASSQDLAGGKDTQYF.